The clone carrying this T cell receptor (beta chain) was observed at least ten times. Its antigen is as yet unknown. This same CDR3 is encoded by further DNA sequences in the sample. The assay used deep level. Per the original methods: Because ImmunoSEQ provided only junction sequences with no quality scores, the filtering differed. Measured with immunoSEQ multiplex PCR; TCRdb has only the in-frame clones, and not every one. Clone size and V and J calls were adopted from that table, with D and trimming inferred from the DNA. This table has 400,000 to 500,000 clones, 70% to 80% appearing once. These data belong to a study of shared clonotypes between healthy human individuals. Regarding the study as a whole: The authors sampled blood alone, and tissue repertoires likely differ. In having few donors, the study represented limited genetic and exposure-history diversity.

The CDR3 runs 15 residues. Germline V gene data show CDR1 as SGDLS and CDR2 as YYNGEE. Trimming at V came to 0 bases and at J to 4 bases, leaving 2 bases not matched to a gene. This chain uses TRBV9 with TRBJ1-3; TRBD1 agrees at 9 bases. Sample: PBMCs. The TCR comes from a woman aged 40 to 50 in good health. Some clones in this sample may be carry-over from other donors' samples. This CDR3 reads CASSVGTGAGNTIYF. CDR3 nucleotides: TGTGCCAGCAGCGTAGGGACAGGGGCCGGAAACACCATATATTTT.